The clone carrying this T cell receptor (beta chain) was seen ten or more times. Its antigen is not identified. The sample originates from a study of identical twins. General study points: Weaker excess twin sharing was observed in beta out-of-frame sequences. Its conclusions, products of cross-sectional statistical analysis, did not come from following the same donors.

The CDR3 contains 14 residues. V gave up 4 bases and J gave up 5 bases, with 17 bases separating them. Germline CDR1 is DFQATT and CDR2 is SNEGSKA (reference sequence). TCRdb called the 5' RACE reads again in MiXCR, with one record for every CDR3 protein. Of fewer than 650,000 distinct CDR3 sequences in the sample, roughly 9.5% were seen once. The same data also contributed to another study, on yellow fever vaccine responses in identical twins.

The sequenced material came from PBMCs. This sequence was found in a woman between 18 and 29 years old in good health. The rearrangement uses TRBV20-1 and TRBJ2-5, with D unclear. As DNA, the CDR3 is TGCAGTGCTAAAGTGGGTGGCGTCTCGGAGACCCAGTACTTC. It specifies CSAKVGGVSETQYF.